This TCR beta chain was captured in a study of chemoradiotherapy in HPV16-positive cancers. Study-level background: Functional T-cell assays on a couple of HPV16-positive patients' cells defined candidate HPV-specific clones and common TCR motifs.

Repertoires were sampled repeatedly during chemoradiotherapy. Details on this clone: The antigen remains unidentified.

Per germline, CDR1 MDHEN and CDR2 SYDVKM. The length of the CDR3 is 15 residues. V shed 6 bases and J 4 bases; nucleotides not matched to a gene: 7. Whole-study results and caveats: Candidate HPV-specific clones and E7-related TCR motifs grew in tumor during treatment. HPV-responsive T-cell expansion during chemoradiotherapy was linked to improved recurrence-free survival in HPV16-positive patients.

Generated by immunoSEQ multiplex PCR, the TCRdb table keeps only in-frame clones and is missing some. The sample lists about 8,800 clones, 60% to 75% seen once, with around a tenth in the top ten. This TCR derives from a human donor with HPV-associated anogenital cancer. The V call is TRBV28, the J call TRBJ2-1; 9 positions match TRBD2. Source: tumor tissue, taken from a patient who underwent chemoradiotherapy. This CDR3 is CASRSSGSRYNEQFF. The CDR3 region has the DNA TGTGCCAGCAGGAGTAGCGGGAGTAGGTACAATGAGCAGTTCTTC.